This T cell receptor (beta chain) came from a study of molecular identifiers for immune sequencing clone quantification. For the study at large: RNA from roughly 21,000 or 96,000 naive CD8 cells was split five ways in replicates, with four sequenced.

It was from around 20,000 to 1,000,000 sorted cells, with 10%, 30% or 50% RNA, that naive CD8 libraries came. A CD8+CD4-CCR7+CD45RA+ gate was used to sort naive CD8 T cells. Trimming took off 5 bases at V and 0 bases at J, with 7 bases between the two ends. Germline assignment: CDR1 SEHNR and CDR2 FQNEAQ (reference sequence). The CDR3 consists of 13 residues. This clonotype was detected many times. Both previously described methods and listed TCR primers were employed to make bulk TCR libraries. Via MiXCR, TCRdb re-called the PCR reads, giving one row per CDR3 protein. The data show under 600,000 distinct CDR3 sequences, about a quarter seen once.

The clonotype comes from a human donor in good health. Some libraries in this study had Jurkat cell RNA spiked in. The specimen sequenced was naive CD8+ T cells from blood, with Jurkat cell RNA spiked in. Sample subset: FACS-sorted CD8+CD4-CCR7+CD45RA+ naive T cells. V is TRBV7-9 and J is TRBJ2-5; possibly TRBD1 or TRBD2 for D (5 bases each). This chain's CDR3 is CASSGTYQETQYF. The CDR3 nucleotides are TGTGCCAGCAGCGGGACGTACCAAGAGACCCAGTACTTC.